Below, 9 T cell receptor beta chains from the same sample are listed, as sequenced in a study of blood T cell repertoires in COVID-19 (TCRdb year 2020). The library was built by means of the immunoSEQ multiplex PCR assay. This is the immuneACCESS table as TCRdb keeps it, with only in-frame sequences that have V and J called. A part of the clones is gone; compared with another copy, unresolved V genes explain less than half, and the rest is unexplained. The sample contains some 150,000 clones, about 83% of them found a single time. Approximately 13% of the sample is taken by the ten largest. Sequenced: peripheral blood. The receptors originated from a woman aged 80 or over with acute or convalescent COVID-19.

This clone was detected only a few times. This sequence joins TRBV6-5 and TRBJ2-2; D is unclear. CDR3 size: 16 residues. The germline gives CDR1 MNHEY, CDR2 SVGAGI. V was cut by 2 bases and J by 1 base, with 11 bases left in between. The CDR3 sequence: CASSYEVQLNTGELFF. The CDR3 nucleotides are TGTGCCAGCAGTTACGAGGTCCAGTTGAACACCGGGGAGCTGTTTTTT.

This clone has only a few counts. CDR3 sequence (DNA): TGCGCCAGCCGAGCCACCGTGGAAGCGGTCTACGAGCAGTACTTC. This codes for CASRATVEAVYEQYF. J is TRBJ2-7 and V is TRBV10-2; a possible D gene is TRBD2 (5 bases). Germline V gene sequence: CDR1 WSHSY, CDR2 SAAADI. V was trimmed by 8 bases and J by 3 bases, leaving 20 bases between them. The CDR3 is 15 residues long.

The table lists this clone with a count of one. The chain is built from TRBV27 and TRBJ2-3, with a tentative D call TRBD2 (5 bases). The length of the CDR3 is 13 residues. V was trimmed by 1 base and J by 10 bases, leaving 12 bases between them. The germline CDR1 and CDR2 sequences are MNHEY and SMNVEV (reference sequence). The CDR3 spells CASSLYPRTAQYF. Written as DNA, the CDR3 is TGTGCCAGCAGTTTATACCCTAGGACTGCGCAGTATTTT.

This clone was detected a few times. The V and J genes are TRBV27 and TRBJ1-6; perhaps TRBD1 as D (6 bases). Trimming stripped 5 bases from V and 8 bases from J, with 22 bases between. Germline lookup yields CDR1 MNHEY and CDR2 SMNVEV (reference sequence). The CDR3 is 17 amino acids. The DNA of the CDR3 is TGTGCCAGCAGTGCGCTGGGGGGGGCCCTTCGGGATTCACCCCTCCACTTT. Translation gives CASSALGGALRDSPLHF.

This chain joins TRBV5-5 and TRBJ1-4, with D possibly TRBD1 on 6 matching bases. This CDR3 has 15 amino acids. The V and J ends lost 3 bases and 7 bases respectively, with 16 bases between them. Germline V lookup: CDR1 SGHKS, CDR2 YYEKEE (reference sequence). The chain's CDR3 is CASSSNRVVGEKLFF. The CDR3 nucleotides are TGTGCCAGCAGCTCTAACAGGGTGGTGGGTGAAAAACTGTTTTTT.

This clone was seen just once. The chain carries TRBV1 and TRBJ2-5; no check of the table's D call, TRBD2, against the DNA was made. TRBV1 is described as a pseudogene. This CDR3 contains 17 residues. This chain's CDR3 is CTSSQGWGLAGAETQYF. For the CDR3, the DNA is TGCACCAGCAGCCAAGGATGGGGGCTAGCGGGGGCAGAGACCCAGTACTTC.

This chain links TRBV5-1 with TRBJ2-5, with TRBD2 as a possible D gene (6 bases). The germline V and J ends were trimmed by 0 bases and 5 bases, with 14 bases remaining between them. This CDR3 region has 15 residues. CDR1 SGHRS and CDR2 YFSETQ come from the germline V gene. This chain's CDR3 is CASSLAPGERETQYF. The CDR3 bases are TGCGCCAGCAGCTTGGCCCCGGGGGAGCGGGAGACCCAGTACTTC.

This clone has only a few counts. The CDR3 reads CASSLAAGESYEQYF. The CDR3 DNA reads TGTGCCAGCAGCTTAGCGGCAGGGGAATCCTACGAGCAGTACTTC. The genes are TRBV7-9 and TRBJ2-7, with D tentatively TRBD1 (6 bases). The germline V gene has CDR1 SEHNR and CDR2 FQNEAQ (reference sequence). This CDR3 region has 15 residues. V was clipped by 0 bases and J by 1 base, with 10 bases between them.

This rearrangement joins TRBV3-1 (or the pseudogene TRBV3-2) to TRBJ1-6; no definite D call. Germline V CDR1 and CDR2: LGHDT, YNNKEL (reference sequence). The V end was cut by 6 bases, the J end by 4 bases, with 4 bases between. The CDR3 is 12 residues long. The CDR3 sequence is CASSPYNSPLHF. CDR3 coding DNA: TGTGCCAGCAGTCCATATAATTCACCCCTCCACTTT.